Following are 32 T cell receptor beta chains from one sample sequenced in a study of T-cell reconstitution after alpha-beta-depleted transplantation in children. Using unique molecular identifiers, the investigators prepared the TCRbeta library. In TCRdb, the PCR reads were re-called with MiXCR into one record per CDR3 protein. Seen here are roughly 420,000 distinct CDR3 sequences, under 20% observed once, and the top ten hold 25% to 30%. Specimen: PBMCs, mostly from graft donor cells, collected 360 days after TCRalphabeta/CD19-depleted stem cell transplant. The receptor set was obtained from a boy in the first two years of life who had a stem cell transplant for Wiskott-Aldrich syndrome, so the T cells may come from the graft donor.

Only a few counts were recorded for this clonotype. V is TRBV7-2 and J is TRBJ2-7, with D perhaps TRBD2 (5 bases). V was shortened by 1 base and J by 2 bases, with 9 bases between the two germline ends. Per germline, CDR1 SGHTA and CDR2 FQGNSA. The CDR3 has 14 amino acids. CDR3 amino acids: CASSLDQTTYEQYF. CDR3 bases: TGTGCCAGCAGCTTAGATCAGACTACCTACGAGCAGTACTTC. Combining the CDR3 with reference TRBV7-2 and TRBJ2-7 gives the whole variable domain GAGVSQSPSNKVTEKGKDVELRCDPISGHTALYWYRQSLGQGLEFLIYFQGNSAPDKSGLPSDRFSAERTGGSVSTLTIQRTQQEDSAVYLCASSLDQTTYEQYFGPGTRLTVT.

This clonotype showed up just a few times. This chain joins TRBV20-1 and TRBJ1-4; no reliable D call. Germline CDR1 is DFQATT and CDR2 is SNEGSKA (reference sequence). V was cut by 5 bases and J by 7 bases, with 11 bases left in between. This CDR3 spans 12 amino acids. The CDR3 here is CSAPGIGEKLFF. CDR3 coding DNA: TGCAGTGCTCCAGGAATCGGTGAAAAACTGTTTTTT.

This clonotype was found a few times. V and J are TRBV6-5 and TRBJ2-3; 9 positions agree with TRBD1. The germline gives CDR1 MNHEY, CDR2 SVGAGI. J was trimmed by 2 bases and V by 2 bases; bases with no gene match: 2. The CDR3 extends over 15 amino acids. The CDR3 region is CASSYGTGHTDTQYF. CDR3 nucleotide sequence: TGTGCCAGCAGTTACGGGACAGGGCACACAGATACGCAGTATTTT.

The chain carries TRBV24-1 and TRBJ2-1, with 16 nucleotides matching TRBD2. This CDR3 contains 20 residues. Germline lookup yields CDR1 KGHDR and CDR2 SFDVKD. V lost 5 bases and J lost 8; bases outside the gene matches: 17. The CDR3 sequence: CATSALRGTSGRAPLDEQFF. The CDR3 DNA sequence: TGTGCCACCAGTGCCCTTAGAGGGACTAGCGGGAGGGCCCCTTTGGATGAGCAGTTCTTC.

The chain recombines TRBV5-1 with TRBJ2-3, with 10 bases identical to TRBD2. Germline V gene sequence: CDR1 SGHRS, CDR2 YFSETQ. The CDR3 loop spans 18 amino acids. J gave up 0 bases and V 3 bases, and 10 bases lay outside the gene matches. The chain's CDR3 is CASSSAGDSGRSTDTQYF. For the CDR3, the DNA is TGCGCCAGCAGCTCCGCAGGCGATAGCGGGAGGAGCACAGATACGCAGTATTTT.

This chain connects TRBV27 to TRBJ2-1; 7 bases agree with TRBD1. Germline assignment: CDR1 MNHEY and CDR2 SMNVEV (reference sequence). The CDR3 spans 13 residues. Here the CDR3 reads CAVKPQGVDEQFF. Written as DNA, the CDR3 is TGTGCAGTCAAGCCCCAGGGGGTAGATGAGCAGTTCTTC.

This clonotype showed up just a few times. J is TRBJ2-3 and V is TRBV5-1, with 7 positions matching TRBD2. This CDR3 is built from 13 residues. The trim removed 5 bases at V and 2 bases at J, leaving 2 bases unmatched. Germline CDR1 reads SGHRS; CDR2 reads YFSETQ. CDR3 sequence (DNA): TGCGCCAGCAGACTAGCGTACACAGATACGCAGTATTTT. It specifies CASRLAYTDTQYF.

This chain connects TRBV7-4 to TRBJ2-2, with 8 bases fitting TRBD2. Germline loops: CDR1 SGHVT, CDR2 SQSDAQ. Unmatched junction bases numbered 6, after V lost 4 bases and J lost 5 bases. The CDR3 contains 15 residues. CDR3 DNA: TGTGCCAGCAGCTCAAGCGGGAGTAGGACCGGGGAGCTGTTTTTT. This gives the protein CASSSSGSRTGELFF.

This clonotype was counted between two and nine times. V usage is TRBV7-2 and J usage is TRBJ2-5; TRBD1 might be the D (6 bases). Per the germline V gene, CDR1 is SGHTA and CDR2 is FQGNSA. The CDR3 is made up of 16 amino acids. The germline V and J ends were trimmed by 3 bases and 3 bases, with 17 bases remaining between them. CDR3 nucleotides: TGTGCCAGCAGCTTTCTAGAGGCACAGGGTAAAGAGACCCAGTACTTC. Residues: CASSFLEAQGKETQYF.

This clonotype was counted only a few times. The gene calls are TRBV13 and TRBJ2-7; 11 nucleotides align to TRBD2. Germline CDR1 is PRHDT and CDR2 is FYEKMQ (reference sequence). This CDR3 spans 17 amino acids. V gave up 4 bases and J gave up 2 bases; unmatched junction bases: 10. The CDR3 loop is CASSYSRLAGGAYEQYF. The CDR3 DNA is TGTGCCAGCAGCTATAGTCGGCTAGCGGGGGGAGCCTACGAGCAGTACTTC. The full variable domain, with the rest looked up from reference TRBV13 and TRBJ2-7, is AAGVIQSPRHLIKEKRETATLKCYPIPRHDTVYWYQQGPGQDPQFLISFYEKMQSDKGSIPDRFSAQQFSDYHSELNMSSLELGDSALYFCASSYSRLAGGAYEQYFGPGTRLTVT.

This clonotype was seen just once. This chain links TRBV7-9 with TRBJ2-5; a weak D match, TRBD1 (5 bases). The germline CDR1 and CDR2 sequences are SEHNR and FQNEAQ (reference sequence). V lost 3 bases to trimming and J lost 5 bases, with 22 bases between them. This CDR3 is 17 amino acids long. The CDR3 sequence: CASSLGRYQGARETQYF. In DNA, the CDR3 is TGTGCCAGCAGCTTGGGTCGCTATCAAGGGGCAAGGGAGACCCAGTACTTC.

This chain joins TRBV3-1 and TRBJ2-3, with D perhaps being TRBD1 or TRBD2 (6 bases each). The CDR3 is made up of 18 amino acids. Trimming stripped 1 base from V and 4 bases from J, with 21 bases between. Germline V gives CDR1 LGHDT, CDR2 YNNKEL (reference sequence). CDR3 coding DNA: TGTGCCAGCAGCCAAGCGGGGGCTAGCGCAACGACGTCAGATACGCAGTATTTT. It specifies CASSQAGASATTSDTQYF.

This clonotype was observed a few times. The V and J genes are TRBV10-3 and TRBJ1-5; D is perhaps TRBD1 (5 bases). Germline V gives CDR1 ENHRY, CDR2 SYGVKD. This CDR3 region has 14 residues. V lost 3 bases, J lost 5 bases, and 11 bases lay in between. CDR3 sequence (DNA): TGTGCCATCAGTGACAGGGATGGGTATCAGCCCCAGCATTTT. This encodes CAISDRDGYQPQHF.

A few counts support this clonotype. This chain uses TRBV12-3 or TRBV12-4 with TRBJ2-5, with D perhaps given as TRBD1 or TRBD2 (5 bases each). V lost 5 bases and J 4 bases, leaving 20 bases between the germline ends. This CDR3 has 16 amino acids. The CDR3 loop reads CASSLGTKRSRETQYF. CDR3 nucleotide sequence: TGTGCCAGCAGTCTCGGGACCAAAAGGAGTCGAGAGACCCAGTACTTC.

This clonotype has a count of ten or more. The CDR3 nucleotides are TGCAGCGGGGTGGCAGGGACGGATACGCAGTATTTT. Translated, it gives CSGVAGTDTQYF. The genes are TRBV29-1 and TRBJ2-3, with D perhaps matching TRBD1 or TRBD2 (5 bases each). Between the trimmed V and J ends, which lost 7 bases and 6 bases, there was a span of 14 bases. The CDR3 is 12 amino acids. The germline CDR1 and CDR2 sequences are SQVTM and ANQGSEA.

The chain uses TRBV5-5 and TRBJ2-7; D gene ambiguous. This CDR3 has 15 amino acids. Looked up from germline, CDR1 is SGHKS and CDR2 is YYEKEE (reference sequence). Trimming removed 3 bases at V and 4 bases at J, with 17 bases between. CDR3 sequence: CASSSRTSSIYEQYF. Here the CDR3 DNA reads TGTGCCAGCAGCTCCAGGACCTCTTCCATATACGAGCAGTACTTC.

This chain links TRBV6-2 or TRBV6-3 with TRBJ2-3; D is unclear. V shed 4 bases and J shed 11 bases, with 13 bases lying between them. The CDR3 is made up of 12 amino acids. Germline-derived CDR1 and CDR2 are MNHEY and SVGEGT. The DNA of the CDR3 is TGTGCCAGCAGTTTAACTGGAATAGGGCAGTATTTT. It specifies CASSLTGIGQYF.

This clonotype was seen only a few times. The genes are TRBV7-9 and TRBJ1-4; 8 bases match TRBD1. V shed 3 bases and J 8 bases; nucleotides not matched to a gene: 8. The CDR3 is 15 residues long. CDR1 and CDR2 from the germline V gene are SEHNR and FQNEAQ (reference sequence). CDR3 in DNA: TGTGCCAGCAGCTTCTACAGGGGGGGGAGGGAAAAACTGTTTTTT. It yields the protein CASSFYRGGREKLFF.

This clonotype appeared a few times. This chain connects TRBV11-2 to TRBJ2-4; 12 bases are a match to TRBD1. The germline V gene encodes CDR1 SGHAT and CDR2 FQNNGV. V was clipped by 5 bases and J by 6 bases; unmatched bases: 8. This CDR3 is 16 amino acids long. Here the CDR3 reads CASSPVPGQGANIQYF. The CDR3 DNA reads as TGTGCCAGCAGCCCCGTGCCGGGACAGGGGGCAAACATTCAGTACTTC.

Only a few counts were recorded for this clonotype. This chain connects TRBV7-2 to TRBJ1-1, with 7 nucleotides matching TRBD1. The CDR3 consists of 15 residues. Germline-derived CDR1 and CDR2 are SGHTA and FQGNSA. The junction had 5 bases not matched to a gene; V was cut back by 0 bases and J by 4 bases. DNA for the CDR3: TGTGCCAGCAGCTTAGCAGACAGGGACCCCACTGAAGCTTTCTTT. This codes for CASSLADRDPTEAFF.

The V gene is TRBV28, the J gene TRBJ1-4; TRBD1 matches 7 bases. After removal of 5 bases from V and 5 bases from J, the junction contained 8 bases not matched to a gene. The CDR3 has 15 amino acids. The germline CDR1 and CDR2 sequences are MDHEN and SYDVKM. CDR3 DNA sequence: TGTGCCAGCAGTCCCACAGGGGTCCGCAATGAAAAACTGTTTTTT. It yields the protein CASSPTGVRNEKLFF.

A few counts support this clonotype. This chain uses TRBV6-1 with TRBJ2-7, with 11 bases identical to TRBD1. V lost 6 bases and J lost 4; bases outside the gene matches: 8. This CDR3 is built from 15 residues. Germline V gene sequence: CDR1 MNHNS, CDR2 SASEGT. The CDR3 protein is CASRRGQGAEYEQYF. The CDR3 DNA follows: TGTGCCAGCAGACGCGGACAGGGGGCAGAATACGAGCAGTACTTC.

This clonotype was recorded a few times. This chain joins TRBV20-1 and TRBJ2-4; D might be TRBD2 (7 bases). The CDR3 is 15 amino acids. V was shortened by 3 bases and J by 3 bases, with 15 bases between the two germline ends. Germline loops: CDR1 DFQATT, CDR2 SNEGSKA (reference sequence). The CDR3 here is CSASRGLGGKNIQYF. DNA for the CDR3: TGCAGTGCTAGCCGAGGACTAGGGGGCAAAAACATTCAGTACTTC.

This clonotype was counted a few times. The chain uses TRBV12-3 or TRBV12-4 and TRBJ2-1; D is undetermined. Trimming cost V 3 bases and J 6 bases, with 21 bases left between them. This CDR3 contains 17 residues. CDR3 coding DNA: TGTGCCAGCAGTTTTGGCCCCCCGGTGGCAACCATCAATGAGCAGTTCTTC. Translated, it gives CASSFGPPVATINEQFF.

V usage is TRBV7-2 and J usage is TRBJ1-4; no clear D gene. CDR1 SGHTA and CDR2 FQGNSA come from the germline V gene. The CDR3 is 14 amino acids. V lost 2 bases and J lost 10, with 14 bases in between. The CDR3 here is CASSLRLSGGKLFF. CDR3 sequence (DNA): TGTGCCAGCAGCTTAAGACTCAGCGGCGGAAAACTGTTTTTT.

A few counts support this clonotype. The J gene is TRBJ2-7, the V gene TRBV20-1, with 12 bases aligning to TRBD2. The CDR3 spans 15 residues. Germline V gives CDR1 DFQATT, CDR2 SNEGSKA (reference sequence). V lost 3 bases to trimming and J lost 2 bases; unmatched junction nucleotides: 5. This chain's CDR3 is CSASRLAGAAYEQYF. The CDR3 nucleotides read TGCAGTGCTAGTCGACTAGCGGGAGCCGCCTACGAGCAGTACTTC.

The chain uses TRBV5-1 and TRBJ2-1, with TRBD1 identical over 8 bases. From germline, CDR1 is SGHRS and CDR2 YFSETQ. V lost 4 bases, J lost 8 bases, and 8 bases stayed unmatched. CDR3 length: 14 residues. CDR3 nucleotides: TGCGCCAGCAGCCTACGGACAGGGAACGATGAGCAGTTCTTC. Residues: CASSLRTGNDEQFF.

This clonotype was seen more than once but under ten times. The genes are TRBV12-3 or TRBV12-4 and TRBJ2-7, with 8 bases fitting TRBD1. This CDR3 has 15 residues. V lost 3 bases to trimming and J lost 3 bases; unmatched junction nucleotides: 7. In nucleotides, the CDR3 is TGTGCCAGCAGTTTTGGGGACAGGTCGCTCTACGAGCAGTACTTC. Its translation is CASSFGDRSLYEQYF.

This clonotype was seen a few times. The chain is built from TRBV12-3 or TRBV12-4 and TRBJ2-1; 13 nucleotides line up with TRBD2. This CDR3 comprises 15 residues. The trim removed 4 bases at V and 8 bases at J, leaving 5 bases unmatched. CDR3 sequence: CASSSLAGGVYEQFF. The CDR3 region has the DNA TGTGCCAGCAGTTCACTAGCGGGGGGGGTGTATGAGCAGTTCTTC.

The rearrangement links TRBV5-1 to TRBJ2-7; maybe TRBD1 (6 bases). V was shortened by 3 bases and J by 2 bases, with 15 bases between the two germline ends. This CDR3 contains 15 residues. Germline CDR1 reads SGHRS; CDR2 reads YFSETQ. The CDR3, as DNA: TGCGCCAGCAGCTCAACAGGGCTGGGGACCTACGAGCAGTACTTC. It codes for CASSSTGLGTYEQYF. The full variable domain, completed using reference TRBV5-1 and TRBJ2-7, is KAGVTQTPRYLIKTRGQQVTLSCSPISGHRSVSWYQQTPGQGLQFLFEYFSETQRNKGNFPGRFSGRQFSNSRSEMNVSTLELGDSALYLCASSSTGLGTYEQYFGPGTRLTVT.

The J gene is TRBJ2-1, the V gene TRBV5-4; D is unresolved. V was shortened by 0 bases and J by 6 bases, with 10 bases between the two germline ends. CDR3 length: 14 residues. CDR1 and CDR2 from the germline V gene are SGHNT and YYREEE (reference sequence). CDR3 sequence reads: CASSLGRATNEQFF. CDR3 DNA: TGTGCCAGCAGCTTGGGTAGGGCAACCAATGAGCAGTTCTTC.

This clonotype was seen a handful of times. The chain carries TRBV4-3 and TRBJ1-1; D might be TRBD1 (5 bases). Germline lookup yields CDR1 LGHNA and CDR2 YSLEER. Trimming took off 1 base at V and 1 base at J, with 13 bases between the two ends. The CDR3 has 16 amino acids. CDR3 loop: CASSQASGTANTEAFF. The CDR3 region has the DNA TGCGCCAGCAGCCAAGCCTCCGGGACTGCGAACACTGAAGCTTTCTTT.